What follows is one T cell receptor beta chain and its context. Antigen unknown. At one end, the junction sequence differs from germline, possibly due to a read error. CDR3 length: 14 residues. The germline V gene has CDR1 SEHNR and CDR2 FQNEAQ (reference sequence). Time point in this sample: persistent/refractory GD, antithyroid drugs over 5 years with positive TRAb. RNA isolated from PBMCs was used to make the TCR library. The patients were enrolled through endocrinology in Xi'an, China. The record originates from a study of regulatory T cells in long-lasting Graves disease. Study summary: To qualify as persistent, Graves' disease required over 5 years of antithyroid drugs with positive TSH receptor antibodies. Study-level points and caveats: Persistent disease favored TRBV28, TRBJ1-2 and TRBJ2-5. Because few samples were included, accuracy may have been lower.

Arm-PCR of CDR3 regions and iRepertoire HTBI primers were the basis on which TCR beta libraries were built. TCRdb processed the multiplex PCR reads anew with MiXCR; each CDR3 protein has one entry. The table records around 450,000 distinct CDR3 sequences, 20% to 25% of them present only once. Sequencing used peripheral blood mononuclear cells (PBMCs), obtained when the disease was refractory, from a patient treated with antithyroid drugs. This sequence was found in a female donor with Graves disease. This chain links TRBV7-9 with TRBJ2-7; 7 bases map to TRBD1. CDR3 sequence reads: CASSFSRDSPHTSF. The DNA for the CDR3 is TGTGCCAGCAGCTTCTCCCGGGACAGCCCACACACCAGCTTC. Based on the CDR3 plus reference TRBV7-9 and TRBJ2-7, the full variable domain is DTGVSQNPRHKITKRGQNVTFRCDPISEHNRLYWYRQTLGQGPEFLTYFQNEAQLEKSRLLSDRFSAERPKGSFSTLEIQRTEQGDSAMYLCASSFSRDSPHTSFGPGTRLTVT.